This entry lists 17 T cell receptor beta chains sequenced from one sample in a study of CXCR3-negative and CXCR3-positive naive CD8 T cells. TRB cDNA was prepared as libraries by UMI-labeled 5' RACE. TCRdb reprocessed the 5' RACE reads; each CDR3 protein has one entry and no DNA is given. This sample's table has some 5,400 distinct CDR3 sequences. These receptors' targets are unknown. Study-wide results and caveats: Naive cells that were CXCR3-positive had more hydrophobic TRB CDR3s (compared with CXCR3-negative naive cells).

Sequencing was carried out using naive CXCR3+ CD8+ T cells from blood. Subset: CD45RO-CCR7+CD27+CD95- naive CD8+ T cells expressing CXCR3 (TNR3+). Receptor source: a human donor in good health. Some clones in this sample may be carry-over from other donors' samples.

This clonotype is identified as medium-sized from frequency. The rearrangement uses TRBV29-1 and TRBJ1-2. In germline, CDR1 is SQVTM, CDR2 ANQGSEA. The CDR3 is 12 amino acids. The chain's CDR3 is CSVVAEYYGYTF.

The chain couples TRBV6-2 or TRBV6-3 to TRBJ2-2; TCRdb reports TRBD2, a call that lacks DNA to check it against. The CDR3 sequence is 21 residues long. Germline V gene sequence: CDR1 MNHEY, CDR2 SVGEGT. This CDR3 reads CASSRHLTGLAGARNTGDLFF.

This clonotype is classed as medium-sized (0.01 to 0.1%) by frequency. This chain links TRBV10-3 with TRBJ2-1. The germline V gene encodes CDR1 ENHRY and CDR2 SYGVKD. The CDR3 runs 15 residues. This CDR3 is CAISGAESSYNEQFF.

By frequency, this clonotype registers medium-sized. The chain carries TRBV20-1 and TRBJ2-2; TCRdb selects TRBD1, and the lack of DNA leaves this call unchecked. Germline V gene sequence: CDR1 DFQATT, CDR2 SNEGSKA (reference sequence). The CDR3 runs to 14 residues. CDR3 loop: CSATGQILAGELFF.

By frequency, this clonotype registers medium-sized (0.01 to 0.1%). This chain joins TRBV7-2 and TRBJ2-3; the D call from TCRdb, TRBD2, cannot be confirmed without DNA. The germline V gene has CDR1 SGHTA and CDR2 FQGNSA. This CDR3 is 16 amino acids long. The CDR3: CASSRTGGSRTDTQYF.

This chain connects TRBV7-8 to TRBJ2-1; TCRdb selects TRBD2, and the lack of DNA leaves this call unchecked. In germline, CDR1 is SGHVS, CDR2 FQNEAQ. The CDR3 totals 17 residues. This CDR3 is CASSQRTSGRSNNEQFF.

In terms of frequency, this clonotype is medium-sized. The chain joins TRBV19 to TRBJ1-2; TCRdb names TRBD1, which stays unverified in the absence of DNA. The CDR3 has 12 amino acids. Germline CDR1 LNHDA, CDR2 SQIVND (reference sequence). The CDR3 region is CASSPTGYGYTF.

This clonotype shows up as medium-sized (0.01 to 0.1%) by frequency. V and J are TRBV29-1 and TRBJ1-2; the TRBD1 assignment by TCRdb is unverifiable without DNA. The CDR3 covers 15 residues. Germline V gene data show CDR1 as SQVTM and CDR2 as ANQGSEA. CDR3 residues: CSVPTGTGDNYGYTF.

This clonotype is deemed medium-sized by its frequency. V usage is TRBV5-5 and J usage is TRBJ2-3; the TCRdb D gene call, TRBD2, has no DNA to confirm it. This CDR3 is built from 15 residues. The germline CDR1 and CDR2 sequences are SGHKS and YYEKEE (reference sequence). The CDR3 here is CASTHRRRDTDTQYF.

The chain uses TRBV29-1 and TRBJ2-7. The CDR3 runs to 12 residues. From germline, CDR1 is SQVTM and CDR2 ANQGSEA. CDR3 residues: CSVVGSSYEQYF.

By frequency, this clonotype registers medium-sized (0.01 to 0.1%). CDR3 region: CASTDRGSYQPQHF. The chain couples TRBV6-2 or TRBV6-3 to TRBJ1-5; the D call of TRBD1 rests on TCRdb alone, since no DNA is present to check it. Germline loops: CDR1 MNHEY, CDR2 SVGEGT. The CDR3 is 14 amino acids.

This chain connects TRBV12-5 to TRBJ2-2. CDR3 size: 11 residues. The V gene's germline CDR1 is LGHNT and CDR2 FRNRAP. CDR3 sequence: CASGATGELFF. The entire variable domain, with the rest obtained from reference TRBV12-5 and TRBJ2-2, is as follows: DARVTQTPRHKVTEMGQEVTMRCQPILGHNTVFWYRQTMMQGLELLAYFRNRAPLDDSGMPKDRFSAEMPDATLATLKIQPSEPRDSAVYFCASGATGELFFGEGSRLTVL.

By frequency, this clonotype is medium-sized. The chain combines TRBV29-1 with TRBJ1-2; TCRdb's D gene call, TRBD1, goes unchecked for lack of DNA. The CDR3 totals 12 residues. The germline CDR1 and CDR2 sequences are SQVTM and ANQGSEA. The CDR3 is CSVPSGAYGYTF.

By frequency, this clonotype is medium-sized. The chain uses TRBV7-2 and TRBJ1-3; the D call of TRBD1 rests on TCRdb alone, since no DNA is present to check it. CDR1 is SGHTA and CDR2 is FQGNSA in the germline V gene. This CDR3 contains 14 residues. CDR3 sequence reads: CASSFGGSGNTIYF. Complete variable domain (other parts from reference TRBV7-2 and TRBJ1-3): GAGVSQSPSNKVTEKGKDVELRCDPISGHTALYWYRQSLGQGLEFLIYFQGNSAPDKSGLPSDRFSAERTGGSVSTLTIQRTQQEDSAVYLCASSFGGSGNTIYFGEGSWLTVV.

This clonotype counts as medium-sized by frequency. This chain links TRBV5-1 with TRBJ2-4; TCRdb gives TRBD1 as the D gene, but with no DNA this cannot be confirmed. CDR3 length equals 18 residues. The germline V gene has CDR1 SGHRS and CDR2 YFSETQ. CDR3 sequence: CASSFGGQGELAKNIQYF.

This clonotype shows up as medium-sized (0.01 to 0.1%) by frequency. The gene calls are TRBV7-9 and TRBJ1-3; the TRBD1 assignment by TCRdb is unverifiable without DNA. CDR1 is SEHNR, CDR2 FQNEAQ, per germline (reference sequence). This CDR3 comprises 14 residues. The chain's CDR3 is CASSHRKSGNTIYF.

The chain uses TRBV5-6 and TRBJ2-7; TCRdb picks TRBD2, but there is no DNA to check that call. Germline CDR1 reads SGHDT; CDR2 reads YYEEEE. The CDR3 has 15 amino acids. CDR3 amino acids: CASSLLAGGHYEQYF.